These 4 T cell receptor beta chains were all obtained from the same sample, sequenced in a study of T cell repertoires in cytomegalovirus infection. One entry per CDR3 protein, called by TCRdb with MiXCR from the reads. The data contain 300,000 to 400,000 distinct CDR3 sequences, more than 8% of them singletons. What was sequenced was PBMCs. The receptors come from a human donor in good health (CMV status not recorded). Some clones in this sample may be carry-over from other donors' samples.

In this sample, this clonotype turned up many times. The chain joins TRBV20-1 to TRBJ2-7, with D perhaps matching TRBD2 (6 bases). CDR3 size: 13 residues. V was shortened by 0 bases and J by 10 bases, with 16 bases between the two germline ends. Per germline, CDR1 DFQATT and CDR2 SNEGSKA (reference sequence). The CDR3 nucleotides read TGCAGTGCTAGAGATGGTGGGAGGCCGGGACAGTACTTC. This sequence encodes CSARDGGRPGQYF.

At least ten counts were recorded for this clonotype. The gene calls are TRBV7-2 and TRBJ2-3; D ambiguous. Trimming removed 5 bases at V and 2 bases at J, with 14 bases between. This CDR3 is 15 amino acids long. CDR1 is SGHTA, CDR2 FQGNSA, per germline. The CDR3 spells CASSPPSTYTDTQYF. CDR3 DNA sequence: TGTGCCAGCAGCCCACCCTCGACCTACACAGATACGCAGTATTTT.

This rearrangement joins TRBV20-1 to TRBJ1-3, with unresolved D. In germline, CDR1 is DFQATT, CDR2 SNEGSKA (reference sequence). CDR3 length: 14 amino acids. The germline V and J ends were trimmed by 4 bases and 0 bases, with 10 bases remaining between them. CDR3 sequence (DNA): TGCAGTGCTATCTCGTCCACCTCTGGAAACACCATATATTTT. The encoded protein is CSAISSTSGNTIYF.

This clonotype was detected ten times or more. The V call is TRBV7-2, the J call TRBJ2-7, with D tentatively TRBD1 (5 bases). V was shortened by 1 base and J by 2 bases, with 15 bases between the two germline ends. CDR3 size: 16 residues. CDR1 and CDR2 (germline): SGHTA, FQGNSA. DNA for the CDR3: TGTGCCAGCAGCTTAGATGGGGCGGCCTCAGCCTACGAGCAGTACTTC. Translation gives CASSLDGAASAYEQYF.